The clone carrying this T cell receptor beta chain was detected only a few times. Its target is not known. UMIs were added to TCR cDNA along with a universal primer site when it was made by 5'RACE template switching. In TCRdb, the 5' RACE reads were re-called with MiXCR into one record per CDR3 protein. The table lists about 130,000 distinct CDR3 sequences, about 6.9% of them singletons, with approximately 0.59% in the top ten. Trimming took 4 bases from V and 5 from J; bases not matched to a gene: 8. Germline loops: CDR1 LGHNA, CDR2 YSLEER. The CDR3 runs 15 residues. This sample is drawn from a study of T cells after yellow fever vaccination. Study conclusions and caveats: Few clonotypes appeared in both CD4 and CD8 compartments. Compared with primary, the secondary response was weaker and peaked at day 5, not 15. Post-booster repertoires again held most primary-vaccination clones (approximately 96% CD4, 80% to 90% CD8).

The sequencing here drew on CD4+ T cells sorted from PBMCs, taken 10 days after the yellow fever booster vaccination. The chain carries TRBV4-3 and TRBJ1-5, with 7 bases matching TRBD1. This TCR came from a man younger than 45 who received the YFV17D yellow fever vaccine. The CDR3 DNA reads as TGCGCCAGCAGCCTCACCGGGACAGCGGATCAGCCCCAGCATTTT. Residues: CASSLTGTADQPQHF.